This passage covers 5 T cell receptor beta chains from one sample sequenced in a study of shared clonotypes between healthy human individuals. TCRdb's table, derived via immunoSEQ multiplex PCR, lists solely in-frame clones and lacks some. The table has millions of clones, approximately 95% seen once; the top ten hold about 1.1%. Naive CD8 cells, CD45RO-negative and positively selected for CCR7, excluded terminally differentiated effector memory CD45RA+ cells. The specimen was naive CD8+ T cells sorted from blood. The receptors derive from a man younger than 35 in good health.

This clone showed up just once. The chain employs TRBV7-9 and TRBJ1-5; a possible D gene is TRBD1 (5 bases). Per the germline V gene, CDR1 is SEHNR and CDR2 is FQNEAQ (reference sequence). V was trimmed by 3 bases and J by 5 bases, leaving 14 bases between them. The CDR3 is 15 amino acids. Written as DNA, the CDR3 is TGTGCCAGCAGCTTGGGACGCTACGAAGATCAGCCCCAGCATTTT. Translating gives CASSLGRYEDQPQHF.

This CDR3 reads CASSLSRTVQETQYF. The CDR3, as DNA: TGTGCCAGCAGTTTATCCAGGACAGTCCAAGAGACCCAGTACTTC. The V gene is TRBV28, the J gene TRBJ2-5; D is possibly TRBD1 (6 bases). V lost 1 base, J lost 1 base, and 10 bases lay in between. Germline V gene lookup returns CDR1 MDHEN and CDR2 SYDVKM. CDR3 length equals 15 residues. The entire variable domain, with the rest obtained from reference TRBV28 and TRBJ2-5, is as follows: DVKVTQSSRYLVKRTGEKVFLECVQDMDHENMFWYRQDPGLGLRLIYFSYDVKMKEKGDIPEGYSVSREKKERFSLILESASTNQTSMYLCASSLSRTVQETQYFGPGTRLLVL.

The V call is TRBV14, the J call TRBJ2-7, with 9 bases matching TRBD1. Germline lookup yields CDR1 SGHDN and CDR2 FVKESK. This CDR3 has 15 amino acids. Trimming at V came to 3 bases and at J to 0 bases, leaving 3 bases not matched to a gene. CDR3 residues: CASSQETGGSYEQYF. The CDR3 coding sequence is TGTGCCAGCAGCCAGGAGACAGGGGGCTCCTACGAGCAGTACTTC. Supplemented by reference TRBV14 and TRBJ2-7, the full variable domain reads EAGVTQFPSHSVIEKGQTVTLRCDPISGHDNLYWYRRVMGKEIKFLLHFVKESKQDESGMPNNRFLAERTGGTYSTLKVQPAELEDSGVYFCASSQETGGSYEQYFGPGTRLTVT.

The V call is TRBV7-8, the J call TRBJ2-3, with 14 bases fitting TRBD2. This CDR3 comprises 18 residues. From germline, CDR1 is SGHVS and CDR2 FQNEAQ. The V and J ends lost 2 bases and 6 bases, in that order; junction bases with no gene match: 10. The CDR3 reads CASSLSSGLAGAGDTQYF. Here the CDR3 DNA reads TGTGCCAGCAGCTTATCCTCGGGACTAGCGGGGGCAGGGGATACGCAGTATTTT.

This rearrangement joins TRBV10-3 to TRBJ1-1, with TRBD1 matching 7 bases. The V gene's germline CDR1 is ENHRY and CDR2 SYGVKD. CDR3 length equals 17 residues. V lost 0 bases to trimming and J lost 3 bases; unmatched junction nucleotides: 10. DNA of the CDR3: TGTGCCATCAGTGAGTCTTTTACTAGGGGGCCTGACACTGAAGCTTTCTTT. Its translation: CAISESFTRGPDTEAFF.